The entry that follows covers one T cell receptor (beta chain) sequence. The sample originates from a study of blood T cell repertoires in COVID-19. As for the study in general: Sample material is recorded as cDNA or gDNA derived from T cells, B-cell-depleted T cells, or PBMCs.

Methods used by the authors: It was from reference gene primer amplification that nucleated cell counts were estimated. Only in-frame clones appear in the TCRdb table, and some are missing; sequencing was by immunoSEQ multiplex PCR. V and J calls plus clone size are reproduced from that table; the DNA served to infer D and trimming. The repertoire includes roughly 220,000 clones, about four fifths of them detected once, and around 7% sits in the top ten. Per germline, CDR1 LGHNA and CDR2 YNFKEQ. V trimming: 0 bases; J trimming: 6 bases; junction bases outside the gene matches: 7. This CDR3 spans 17 amino acids. Patients in Seattle were enrolled during active infection, then followed longitudinally.

The sequenced sample was peripheral blood. The receptor comes from a woman of 80 years or more with COVID-19, enrolled during active disease. This chain connects TRBV4-2 to TRBJ2-2; 10 bases are shared with TRBD2. This CDR3 is CASSQEGRAGGPGELFF. CDR3 nucleotides: TGTGCCAGCAGCCAAGAGGGGAGAGCGGGGGGGCCCGGGGAGCTGTTTTTT.